Given below is one T cell receptor beta chain in context. Clones were read by immunoSEQ multiplex PCR, and TCRdb kept only the in-frame ones, dropping some. The sample holds about 98,000 clones, roughly 80% seen once. This entry is derived from a study of blood T cell repertoires in COVID-19. Study as a whole: COVID-19 samples, acute and convalescent, were from the United States, Italy and Spain.

The CDR3 runs 15 residues. Deletions cut 6 bases from V and 5 bases from J, with 16 bases between. Germline lookup yields CDR1 MDHEN and CDR2 SYDVKM. What was sequenced was peripheral blood. This chain joins TRBV28 and TRBJ1-4; perhaps TRBD1 as D (6 bases). This receptor was taken from an older man with acute or convalescent COVID-19. The CDR3 protein is CASRLPGAPNEKLFF. CDR3 coding DNA: TGTGCCAGCAGACTTCCAGGGGCTCCGAATGAAAAACTGTTTTTT.